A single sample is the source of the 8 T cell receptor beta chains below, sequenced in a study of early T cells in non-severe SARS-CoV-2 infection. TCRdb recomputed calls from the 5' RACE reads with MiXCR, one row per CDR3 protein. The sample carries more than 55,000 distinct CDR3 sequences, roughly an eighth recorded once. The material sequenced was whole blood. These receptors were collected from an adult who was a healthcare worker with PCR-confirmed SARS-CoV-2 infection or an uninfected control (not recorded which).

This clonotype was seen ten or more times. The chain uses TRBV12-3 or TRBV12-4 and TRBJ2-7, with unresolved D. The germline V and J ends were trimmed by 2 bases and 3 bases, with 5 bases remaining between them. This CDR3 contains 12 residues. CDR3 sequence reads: CASSLQRYEQYF. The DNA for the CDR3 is TGTGCCAGCAGTTTACAACGCTACGAGCAGTACTTC.

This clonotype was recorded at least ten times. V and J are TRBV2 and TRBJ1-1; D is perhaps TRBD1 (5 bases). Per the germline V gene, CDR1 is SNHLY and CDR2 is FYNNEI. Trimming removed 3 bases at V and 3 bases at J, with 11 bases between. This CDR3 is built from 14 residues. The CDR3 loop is CASSDGWGDTEAFF. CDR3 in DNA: TGTGCCAGCAGTGACGGGTGGGGGGACACTGAAGCTTTCTTT.

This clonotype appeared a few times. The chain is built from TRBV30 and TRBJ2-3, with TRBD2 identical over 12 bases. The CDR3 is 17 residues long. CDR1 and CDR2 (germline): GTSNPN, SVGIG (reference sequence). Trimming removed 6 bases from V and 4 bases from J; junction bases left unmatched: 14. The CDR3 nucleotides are TGTGCCTGCACCCTGACTAGCGGGAGTTCGTACGCAGATACGCAGTATTTT. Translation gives CACTLTSGSSYADTQYF.

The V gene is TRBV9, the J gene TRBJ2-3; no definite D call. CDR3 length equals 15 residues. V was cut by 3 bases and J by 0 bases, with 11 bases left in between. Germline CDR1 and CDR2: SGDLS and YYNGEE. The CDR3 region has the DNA TGTGCCAGCAGCGGTAACGGGCAAAGCACAGATACGCAGTATTTT. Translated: CASSGNGQSTDTQYF.

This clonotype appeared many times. In nucleotides, the CDR3 is TGTGCCAGCAGCTTAGGGCAGGGGGACACTGAAGCTTTCTTT. It specifies CASSLGQGDTEAFF. This chain uses TRBV7-9 with TRBJ1-1; TRBD1 matches 7 bases. Per germline, CDR1 SEHNR and CDR2 FQNEAQ (reference sequence). The CDR3 is made up of 14 amino acids. V lost 1 base, J lost 3 bases, and 2 bases stayed unmatched. Using reference TRBV7-9 and TRBJ1-1 for the parts outside the CDR3, the full variable domain is DTGVSQNPRHKITKRGQNVTFRCDPISEHNRLYWYRQTLGQGPEFLTYFQNEAQLEKSRLLSDRFSAERPKGSFSTLEIQRTEQGDSAMYLCASSLGQGDTEAFFGQGTRLTVV.

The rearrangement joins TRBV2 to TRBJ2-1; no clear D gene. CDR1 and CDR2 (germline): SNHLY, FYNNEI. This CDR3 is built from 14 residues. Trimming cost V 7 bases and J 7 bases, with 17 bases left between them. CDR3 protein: CASNELFLFNEQFF. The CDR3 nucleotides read TGTGCCAGCAATGAGTTATTTCTGTTTAATGAGCAGTTCTTC. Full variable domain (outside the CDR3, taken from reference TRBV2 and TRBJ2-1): EPEVTQTPSHQVTQMGQEVILRCVPISNHLYFYWYRQILGQKVEFLVSFYNNEISEKSEIFDDQFSVERPDGSNFTLKIRSTKLEDSAMYFCASNELFLFNEQFFGPGTRLTVL.

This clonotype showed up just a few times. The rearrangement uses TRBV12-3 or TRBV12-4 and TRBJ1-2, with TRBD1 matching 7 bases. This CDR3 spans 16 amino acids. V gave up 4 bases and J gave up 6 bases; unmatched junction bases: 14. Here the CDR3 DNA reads TGTGCCAGCAGTTCCACGTTCTGGGGAGGGGGCGATGGCTACACCTTC. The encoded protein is CASSSTFWGGGDGYTF.

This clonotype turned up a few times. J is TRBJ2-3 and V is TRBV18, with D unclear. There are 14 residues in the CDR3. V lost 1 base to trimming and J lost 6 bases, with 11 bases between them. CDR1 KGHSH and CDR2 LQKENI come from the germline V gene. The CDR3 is CASSPLSGSDTQYF. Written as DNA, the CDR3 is TGTGCCAGCTCACCACTCTCCGGCTCGGATACGCAGTATTTT.